The next 20 T cell receptor beta chains were all read from a single sample in a study of response to subunit inactivated influenza vaccine (dated by TCRdb to the late 2010s). The receptor library was made with RT-PCR. TCRdb lists the instrument as Illumina HiSeq 2500. The public reads were reprocessed in TCRdb via fastp at Q25 and MiXCR, keeping in-frame beta chains. Duplicate CDR3 protein sequences are folded into a single record with the most common DNA and genes. The sample contains 800,000 to 1,000,000 distinct CDR3 sequences, less than 25% of them found a single time. Jointly, the top ten make up roughly a tenth of the sample. The sequenced sample was PBMCs from blood, obtained more than 4 days after vaccination. Source of these receptors: a man between 50 and 59 years old who received an inactivated influenza vaccine. Donor details come from another sample of the same person, matched by shared clones.

This clonotype was picked up a small number of times. The chain carries TRBV10-2 and TRBJ1-1, with D perhaps TRBD1 (5 bases). Germline assignment: CDR1 WSHSY and CDR2 SAAADI. This CDR3 contains 13 residues. Deletions cut 6 bases from V and 1 base from J, with 9 bases between. The CDR3 region is CASRTAENTEAFF. As DNA, the CDR3 is TGCGCCAGCAGGACAGCCGAGAACACTGAAGCTTTCTTT.

The rearrangement joins TRBV7-2 to TRBJ2-1; 11 bases match TRBD2. The junction had 4 bases not matched to a gene; V was cut back by 5 bases and J by 13 bases. CDR3 length equals 12 residues. The germline V gene encodes CDR1 SGHTA and CDR2 FQGNSA. The CDR3: CASSPGLADQFF. CDR3 sequence (DNA): TGTGCCAGCAGCCCGGGACTAGCGGATCAGTTCTTC.

This clonotype has more than one count but fewer than ten. The junction departs from the called germline gene at one end, perhaps through a read error. V and J are TRBV4-3 and TRBJ1-5; D is unclear. This CDR3 is built from 15 residues. In germline, CDR1 is LGHNA, CDR2 YSLEER. The CDR3 sequence: CASSPFQGSSQPQHF. The CDR3 nucleotides read TGCGCCAGCAGCCCCTTCCAAGGTAGCAGTCAGCCCCAGCATTTT.

The chain recombines TRBV5-1 with TRBJ1-4, with 9 bases lining up with TRBD1. After removal of 4 bases from V and 8 bases from J, the junction contained 6 bases not matched to a gene. Looked up from germline, CDR1 is SGHRS and CDR2 is YFSETQ. The CDR3 extends over 14 amino acids. The chain's CDR3 is CASSQGQGLEKLFF. The CDR3 coding sequence is TGCGCCAGCAGCCAGGGACAGGGACTCGAAAAACTGTTTTTT.

This chain links TRBV4-1 with TRBJ2-7; 10 nucleotides line up with TRBD2. CDR3 length equals 16 residues. Germline CDR1 and CDR2: MGHRA and YSYEKL. The ends lost 0 bases at V and 4 bases at J; junction bases unmatched: 6. The CDR3 bases are TGCGCCAGCAGCCAAGATAGGACTAGCGGACAATACGAGCAGTACTTC. Protein: CASSQDRTSGQYEQYF.

This clonotype was seen a handful of times. The rearrangement uses TRBV9 and TRBJ2-7, with D possibly TRBD1 on 6 matching bases. Germline V gives CDR1 SGDLS, CDR2 YYNGEE. This CDR3 has 14 residues. V lost 3 bases and J lost 3, with 13 bases in between. CDR3 bases: TGTGCCAGCAGCGCCGACGGGACAAACTACGAGCAGTACTTC. The encoded protein is CASSADGTNYEQYF.

This clonotype was seen more than once but under ten times. The genes are TRBV4-2 and TRBJ2-1, with 13 nucleotides matching TRBD2. CDR1 is LGHNA and CDR2 is YNFKEQ in the germline V gene. V shed 1 base, J shed 10 bases, and the junction held 7 bases outside the gene matches. The CDR3 totals 16 residues. The CDR3 DNA reads TGTGCCAGCAGCCAAGCTACTAGCGGGGGGGCCAGGGAGCAGTTCTTC. Encoded protein: CASSQATSGGAREQFF.

This clonotype was detected many times. The chain carries TRBV12-3 or TRBV12-4 and TRBJ2-3; the D gene could be TRBD1 or TRBD2 (5 bases each). V shed 3 bases and J shed 1 base, with 8 bases lying between them. CDR3 length: 14 amino acids. Written as DNA, the CDR3 is TGTGCCAGCAGTTTGGGGGTCCGCACAGATACGCAGTATTTT. The encoded protein is CASSLGVRTDTQYF.

This clonotype was found a few times. The V call is TRBV7-9, the J call TRBJ2-2, with no clear D. Germline V gives CDR1 SEHNR, CDR2 FQNEAQ (reference sequence). Deletions cut 1 base from V and 4 bases from J, with 10 bases between. The CDR3 length is 15 residues. This CDR3 is CASSLGGRPTGELFF. DNA for the CDR3: TGTGCCAGCAGCTTAGGTGGACGTCCCACCGGGGAGCTGTTTTTT. Using reference TRBV7-9 and TRBJ2-2 for the parts outside the CDR3, the full variable domain is DTGVSQNPRHKITKRGQNVTFRCDPISEHNRLYWYRQTLGQGPEFLTYFQNEAQLEKSRLLSDRFSAERPKGSFSTLEIQRTEQGDSAMYLCASSLGGRPTGELFFGEGSRLTVL.

This clonotype was counted many times. V is TRBV12-3 or TRBV12-4 and J is TRBJ2-2; 8 nucleotides line up with TRBD2. This CDR3 has 18 amino acids. The junction had 14 bases not matched to a gene; V was cut back by 8 bases and J by 0 bases. Written as DNA, the CDR3 is TGTGCCAGCCGGGGGGGCAGGCGAATAATCGCGAACACCGGGGAGCTGTTTTTT. It is translated as CASRGGRRIIANTGELFF.

Turning to this clonotype: One end of the junction does not line up with germline, which may come from a read error. V gene TRBV7-2 combines with J gene TRBJ2-7; D possibly uses TRBD1 or TRBD2 (5 bases each). The CDR3 loop spans 15 amino acids. In germline, CDR1 is SGHTA, CDR2 FQGNSA. The CDR3, as DNA: TGTGCCAGAAGCTTCGAGGGACGTAGCTCCTACGAGCAGTACTTC. This gives the protein CARSFEGRSSYEQYF. Complete variable domain (other parts from reference TRBV7-2 and TRBJ2-7): GAGVSQSPSNKVTEKGKDVELRCDPISGHTALYWYRQSLGQGLEFLIYFQGNSAPDKSGLPSDRFSAERTGGSVSTLTIQRTQQEDSAVYLCARSFEGRSSYEQYFGPGTRLTVT.

This clonotype was seen only a few times. J is TRBJ1-6 and V is TRBV3-1; a possible D gene is TRBD1 (5 bases). The length of the CDR3 is 15 residues. The germline V and J ends were trimmed by 0 bases and 4 bases, with 7 bases remaining between them. CDR1 LGHDT and CDR2 YNNKEL come from the germline V gene (reference sequence). The CDR3 loop reads CASSQDRQYNSPLHF. Here the CDR3 DNA reads TGTGCCAGCAGCCAAGACCGACAGTATAATTCACCCCTCCACTTT.

This clonotype was observed a few times. This chain links TRBV10-3 with TRBJ2-7; D assignment may be TRBD1 or TRBD2 (5 bases each). Germline V CDR1 and CDR2: ENHRY, SYGVKD. CDR3 length equals 15 residues. V was cut by 3 bases and J by 5 bases, with 17 bases left in between. CDR3 in amino acids: CAISDEGPSTNEQYF. The CDR3 region has the DNA TGTGCCATCAGTGATGAGGGACCCTCGACGAACGAGCAGTACTTC.

Only a few counts were recorded for this clonotype. The V gene is TRBV29-1, the J gene TRBJ2-5, with D hard to call. Germline values: CDR1 SQVTM, CDR2 ANQGSEA. Trimming took off 2 bases at V and 7 bases at J, with 14 bases between the two ends. This CDR3 contains 13 residues. Here the CDR3 reads CSVEPGLVGTQYF. The CDR3 DNA sequence: TGCAGCGTTGAACCGGGTCTCGTAGGGACCCAGTACTTC.

This clonotype was counted a few times. The V gene is TRBV3-1, the J gene TRBJ2-1; 9 positions agree with TRBD1. This CDR3 has 14 amino acids. V lost 0 bases, J lost 8 bases, and 2 bases stayed unmatched. Germline V lookup: CDR1 LGHDT, CDR2 YNNKEL (reference sequence). CDR3: CASSQEQGAHEQFF. The CDR3 DNA reads as TGTGCCAGCAGCCAAGAACAGGGGGCACATGAGCAGTTCTTC.

The chain combines TRBV20-1 with TRBJ2-1; TRBD2 agrees at 12 bases. This CDR3 region has 13 residues. After removal of 6 bases from V and 14 bases from J, the junction contained 11 bases not matched to a gene. Germline V lookup: CDR1 DFQATT, CDR2 SNEGSKA (reference sequence). Written as DNA, the CDR3 is TGCAGTGCCGAGGGACTAGCGGGTCAGGGAGAGTTCTTC. Translating it yields CSAEGLAGQGEFF.

This clonotype was found a few times. This chain links TRBV5-1 with TRBJ1-6, with D tentatively TRBD1 (6 bases). Germline V gene data show CDR1 as SGHRS and CDR2 as YFSETQ. The V and J ends lost 2 bases and 9 bases respectively, with 12 bases between them. CDR3 length: 14 residues. The chain's CDR3 is CASSFTGFGSPLHF. In DNA form, the CDR3 reads TGCGCCAGCAGCTTTACAGGGTTTGGTTCACCCCTCCACTTT.

The CDR3 region is CASSAYRDYGSYNEQFF. The CDR3 DNA is TGTGCCAGCAGCGCCTACCGGGACTATGGCTCATACAATGAGCAGTTCTTC. The rearrangement joins TRBV5-5 to TRBJ2-1, with 7 nucleotides matching TRBD2. In germline, CDR1 is SGHKS, CDR2 YYEKEE (reference sequence). This CDR3 contains 17 residues. Unmatched junction bases numbered 14, after V lost 4 bases and J lost 4 bases.

The chain joins TRBV29-1 to TRBJ2-3; no clear D gene. The CDR3 extends over 13 amino acids. V lost 3 bases and J 5 bases, leaving 12 bases between the germline ends. The germline V gene encodes CDR1 SQVTM and CDR2 ANQGSEA. CDR3 residues: CSVDDRAVDTQYF. CDR3 sequence (DNA): TGCAGCGTTGATGATAGGGCTGTAGATACGCAGTATTTT.

This chain joins TRBV13 and TRBJ2-3; 8 bases line up with TRBD2. With 3 bases clipped from V and 5 bases from J, the junction kept 10 bases outside the gene matches. This CDR3 region has 16 residues. The germline V gene encodes CDR1 PRHDT and CDR2 FYEKMQ (reference sequence). CDR3 nucleotides: TGTGCCAGCAGCTTCCATAGCGGGGTGCGCGGAGATACGCAGTATTTT. Its translation is CASSFHSGVRGDTQYF.